These 8 T cell receptor beta chains came from one sample sequenced in a study of blood T cell repertoires in COVID-19. The data were produced by immunoSEQ multiplex PCR, yet TCRdb's version contains in-frame clones alone and is incomplete. Here the sample spans over 300,000 clones, nearly 90% being singletons. Sequenced material: peripheral blood. These receptors all stem from a man between 18 and 35 years old with active or convalescent COVID-19.

This sequence joins TRBV7-2 and TRBJ2-1; TRBD2 agrees at 14 bases. Per the germline V gene, CDR1 is SGHTA and CDR2 is FQGNSA. V trimming: 6 bases; J trimming: 4 bases; junction bases outside the gene matches: 11. This CDR3 is built from 18 residues. The CDR3 sequence is CASRLPGLAGGGYNEQFF. The CDR3 nucleotides are TGTGCCAGCAGGCTTCCTGGACTAGCGGGAGGCGGGTACAATGAGCAGTTCTTC.

V and J are TRBV25-1 and TRBJ2-3, with D tentatively TRBD2 (6 bases). The ends were cut back, 1 base at V and 0 bases at J, with 8 bases in the middle. Germline CDR1 and CDR2: MGHDK and SYGVNS. This CDR3 has 15 residues. CDR3 amino acids: CASSELEGSTDTQYF. CDR3 sequence (DNA): TGTGCCAGCAGTGAATTGGAGGGGAGCACAGATACGCAGTATTTT.

J is TRBJ1-1 and V is TRBV5-5; 7 bases map to TRBD1. The germline CDR1 and CDR2 sequences are SGHKS and YYEKEE (reference sequence). The CDR3 spans 15 residues. The J segment lost 0 bases and the V segment lost 1 base, leaving 3 bases of the junction unmatched. The CDR3 is CASSLQGQLNTEAFF. The CDR3 region has the DNA TGTGCCAGCAGCTTGCAGGGACAGTTGAACACTGAAGCTTTCTTT.

This chain uses TRBV6-2 or TRBV6-3 with TRBJ1-5; 8 bases agree with TRBD1. Trimming at V came to 3 bases and at J to 7 bases, leaving 5 bases not matched to a gene. This CDR3 region has 14 residues. Germline V CDR1 and CDR2: MNHEY, SVGEGT. This CDR3 reads CASSYSGGIQPQHF. CDR3 sequence (DNA): TGTGCCAGCAGTTATTCAGGGGGCATCCAGCCCCAGCATTTT.

The V gene is TRBV19, the J gene TRBJ1-5; D unclear. CDR1 is LNHDA, CDR2 SQIVND, per germline (reference sequence). The CDR3 is 16 residues long. The V and J ends lost 4 bases and 4 bases respectively, with 17 bases between them. The DNA for the CDR3 is TGTGCCAGTAGTACCTATGCAGCGGGCAGAAATCAGCCCCAGCATTTT. It translates to CASSTYAAGRNQPQHF.

The chain employs TRBV6-1 and TRBJ1-1; D remains ambiguous. The CDR3 runs 14 residues. The V gene's germline CDR1 is MNHNS and CDR2 SASEGT. V lost 2 bases and J lost 0, with 7 bases in between. CDR3 residues: CASSEFPMNTEAFF. The CDR3 coding sequence is TGTGCCAGCAGTGAATTCCCCATGAACACTGAAGCTTTCTTT.

The chain has TRBV24-1 and TRBJ2-3; D gene unclear. V dropped 12 bases and J dropped 5 bases, with 8 bases sitting between them. The CDR3 contains 10 residues. CDR1 is KGHDR and CDR2 is SFDVKD in the germline V gene. The CDR3 spells CAPLVDTQYF. The CDR3 DNA is TGTGCCCCACTCGTAGATACGCAGTATTTT.

V and J are TRBV7-2 and TRBJ1-2; no clear D. Trimming took off 1 base at V and 8 bases at J, with 20 bases between the two ends. Germline V gene data show CDR1 as SGHTA and CDR2 as FQGNSA. The CDR3 runs 16 residues. CDR3 sequence (DNA): TGTGCCAGCAGCTTAGAGTCAACCACCCACCTTAGAGGCTACACCTTC. Protein sequence: CASSLESTTHLRGYTF.